The rows below give T cell receptor beta chains drawn from one sample of a study of T cells in Graves' hyperthyroidism and ophthalmopathy. From the multiplex PCR reads, TCRdb called clonotypes with MiXCR, one entry per CDR3 protein. The table shows 600,000 to 750,000 distinct CDR3 sequences, with 17% occurring only once. Sequenced input: blood. Source of these receptors: a man aged 50-59 years with Graves' hyperthyroidism. Both conserved end residues are part of each CDR3. Size tells how often a clone was seen (once, few, many) or the class of an expanded clone, and some rows leave it out.

size	V	J	CDR3
many	TRBV6-2/TRBV6-3	TRBJ2-1	CASRIAGAGEQFF
few	TRBV6-1	TRBJ2-7	CASSKVEGPEQYF
many	TRBV7-2	TRBJ2-7	CASSFRGVYEQYF
many	TRBV2	TRBJ1-5	CASKLQGLGNQPQHF
many	TRBV11-3	TRBJ2-6	CASSFRGSGSGANVLTF
many	TRBV7-8	TRBJ1-2	CASSSLTGGQGYSNYGYTF
many	TRBV6-6	TRBJ2-7	CASSYRGEQYF
many	TRBV2	TRBJ1-5	CASSGTGGVQPQHF
many	TRBV18	TRBJ1-1	CASSPGGRANTEAFF
-	TRBV7-9	TRBJ2-5	CASSTRSAGGSQETQYF
few	TRBV11-2	TRBJ2-1	CASSLDGREGLYEQFF
-	TRBV12-3/TRBV12-4	TRBJ2-2	CASSLGLLAGELFF
-	TRBV5-1	TRBJ2-1	CASSLVSGKVKDEQFF
many	TRBV11-1	TRBJ2-7	CASSLGLRRDSSYEQYF
many	TRBV29-1	TRBJ2-2	CSGRVAGRSGELFF
many	TRBV11-2	TRBJ2-3	CASSSSRLADTDTQYF
few	TRBV11-2	TRBJ1-2	CASSQIGTGGHNYGYTF
many	TRBV12-3/TRBV12-4	TRBJ2-3	CASSFRATTDTQYF
many	TRBV27	TRBJ2-1	CASSVMGYNEQFF
-	TRBV19	TRBJ2-1	CASSLEGQGDEQFF
many	TRBV28	TRBJ2-7	CASSSGQGDEQYF
many	TRBV10-2	TRBJ1-1	CASSETGAYNTEAFF
-	TRBV28	TRBJ1-2	CASSLGTPWGKGYTF
many	TRBV27	TRBJ2-7	CASSLGGSRSYEQYF
-	TRBV2	TRBJ2-1	CASSEGRVHNEQFF
-	TRBV10-3	TRBJ1-3	CAIQDREPGNTIYF